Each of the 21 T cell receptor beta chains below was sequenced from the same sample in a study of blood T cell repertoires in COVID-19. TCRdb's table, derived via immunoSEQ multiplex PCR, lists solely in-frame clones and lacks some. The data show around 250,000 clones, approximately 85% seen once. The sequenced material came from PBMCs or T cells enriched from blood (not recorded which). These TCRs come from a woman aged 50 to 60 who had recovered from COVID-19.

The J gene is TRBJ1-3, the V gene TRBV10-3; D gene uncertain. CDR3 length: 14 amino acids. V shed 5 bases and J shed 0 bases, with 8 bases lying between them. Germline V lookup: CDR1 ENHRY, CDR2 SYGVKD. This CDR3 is CAISPPNSGNTIYF. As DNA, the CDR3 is TGTGCCATCAGTCCCCCTAACTCTGGAAACACCATATATTTT.

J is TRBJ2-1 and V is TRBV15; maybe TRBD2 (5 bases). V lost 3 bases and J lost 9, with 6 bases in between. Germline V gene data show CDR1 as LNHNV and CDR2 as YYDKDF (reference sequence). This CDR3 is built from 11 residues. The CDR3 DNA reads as TGTGCCACCAGCAGTGGAGGTGAGCAGTTCTTC. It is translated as CATSSGGEQFF.

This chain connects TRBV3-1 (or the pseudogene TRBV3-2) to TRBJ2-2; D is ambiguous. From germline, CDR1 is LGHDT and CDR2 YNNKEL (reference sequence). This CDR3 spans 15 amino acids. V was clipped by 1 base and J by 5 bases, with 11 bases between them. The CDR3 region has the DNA TGTGCCAGCAGCCAAGGATCGTACGGGACCGGGGAGCTGTTTTTT. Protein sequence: CASSQGSYGTGELFF.

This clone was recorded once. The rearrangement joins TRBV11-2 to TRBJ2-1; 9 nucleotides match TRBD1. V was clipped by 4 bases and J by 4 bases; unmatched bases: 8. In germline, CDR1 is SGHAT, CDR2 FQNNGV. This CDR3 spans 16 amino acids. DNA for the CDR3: TGTGCCAGCAGCTCAATCCGGGACAGGGCATACAATGAGCAGTTCTTC. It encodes CASSSIRDRAYNEQFF. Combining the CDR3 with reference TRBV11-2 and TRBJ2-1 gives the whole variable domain EAGVAQSPRYKIIEKRQSVAFWCNPISGHATLYWYQQILGQGPKLLIQFQNNGVVDDSQLPKDRFSAERLKGVDSTLKIQPAKLEDSAVYLCASSSIRDRAYNEQFFGPGTRLTVL.

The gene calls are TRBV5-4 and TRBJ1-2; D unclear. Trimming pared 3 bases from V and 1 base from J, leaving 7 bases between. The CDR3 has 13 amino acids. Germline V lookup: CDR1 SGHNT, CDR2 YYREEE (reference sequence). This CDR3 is CASSSGVNYGYTF. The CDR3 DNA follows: TGTGCCAGCAGCTCCGGGGTTAACTATGGCTACACCTTC.

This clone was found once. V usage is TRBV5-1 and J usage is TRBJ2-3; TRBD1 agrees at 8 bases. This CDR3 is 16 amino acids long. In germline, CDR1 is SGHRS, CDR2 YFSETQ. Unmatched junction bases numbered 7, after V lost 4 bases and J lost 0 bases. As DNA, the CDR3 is TGCGCCAGCAGCCGCTTGGGGACAGGTAGCACAGATACGCAGTATTTT. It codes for CASSRLGTGSTDTQYF.

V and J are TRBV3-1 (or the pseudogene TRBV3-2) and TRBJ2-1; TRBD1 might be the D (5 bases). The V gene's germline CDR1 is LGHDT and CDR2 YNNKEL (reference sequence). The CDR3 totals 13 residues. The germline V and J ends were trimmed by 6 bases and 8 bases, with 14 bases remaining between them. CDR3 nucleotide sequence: TGTGCCAGCAGTAGGGGCCGAGGCCATGAGCAGTTCTTC. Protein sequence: CASSRGRGHEQFF.

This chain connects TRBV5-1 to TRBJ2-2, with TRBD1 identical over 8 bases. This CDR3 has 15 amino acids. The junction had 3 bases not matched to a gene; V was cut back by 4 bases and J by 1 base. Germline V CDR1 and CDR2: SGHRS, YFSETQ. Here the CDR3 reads CASSPGTGNTGELFF. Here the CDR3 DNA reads TGCGCCAGCAGCCCCGGGACAGGGAACACCGGGGAGCTGTTTTTT.

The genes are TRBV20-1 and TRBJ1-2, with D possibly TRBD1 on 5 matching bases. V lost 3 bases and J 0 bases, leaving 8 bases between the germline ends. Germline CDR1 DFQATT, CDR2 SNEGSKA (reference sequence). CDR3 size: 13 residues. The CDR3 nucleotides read TGCAGTGCTAGTCAGGGATCTAACTATGGCTACACCTTC. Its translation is CSASQGSNYGYTF.

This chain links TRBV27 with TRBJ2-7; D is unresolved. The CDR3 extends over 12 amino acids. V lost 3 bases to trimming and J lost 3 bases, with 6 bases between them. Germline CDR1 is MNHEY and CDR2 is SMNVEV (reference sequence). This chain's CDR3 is CASSFSGYEQYF. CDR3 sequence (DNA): TGTGCCAGCAGTTTTTCCGGCTACGAGCAGTACTTC.

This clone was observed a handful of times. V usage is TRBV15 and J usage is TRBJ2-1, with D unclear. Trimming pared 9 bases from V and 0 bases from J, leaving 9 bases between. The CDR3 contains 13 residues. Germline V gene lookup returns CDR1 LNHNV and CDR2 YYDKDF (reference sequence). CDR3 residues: CATRLSSYNEQFF. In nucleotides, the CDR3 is TGTGCCACACGATTGAGCTCCTACAATGAGCAGTTCTTC. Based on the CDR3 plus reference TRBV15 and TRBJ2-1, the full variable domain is DAMVIQNPRYQVTQFGKPVTLSCSQTLNHNVMYWYQQKSSQAPKLLFHYYDKDFNNEADTPDNFQSRRPNTSFCFLDIRSPGLGDTAMYLCATRLSSYNEQFFGPGTRLTVL.

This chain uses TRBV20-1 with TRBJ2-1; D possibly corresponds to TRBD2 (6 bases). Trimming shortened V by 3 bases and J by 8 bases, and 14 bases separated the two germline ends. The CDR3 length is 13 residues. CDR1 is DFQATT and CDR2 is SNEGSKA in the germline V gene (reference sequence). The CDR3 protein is CSASSAGWYEQFF. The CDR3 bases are TGCAGTGCTAGTTCGGCGGGATGGTATGAGCAGTTCTTC.

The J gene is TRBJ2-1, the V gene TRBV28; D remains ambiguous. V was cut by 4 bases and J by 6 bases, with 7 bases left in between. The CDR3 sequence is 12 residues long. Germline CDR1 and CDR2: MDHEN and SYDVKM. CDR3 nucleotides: TGTGCCAGCAGTTACACTATCAATGAGCAGTTCTTC. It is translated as CASSYTINEQFF.

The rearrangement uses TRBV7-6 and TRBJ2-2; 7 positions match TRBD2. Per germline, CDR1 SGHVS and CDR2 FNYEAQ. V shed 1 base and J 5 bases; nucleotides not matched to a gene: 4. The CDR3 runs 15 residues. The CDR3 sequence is CASSLVSGNTGELFF. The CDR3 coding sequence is TGTGCCAGCAGCTTAGTCAGCGGGAATACCGGGGAGCTGTTTTTT.

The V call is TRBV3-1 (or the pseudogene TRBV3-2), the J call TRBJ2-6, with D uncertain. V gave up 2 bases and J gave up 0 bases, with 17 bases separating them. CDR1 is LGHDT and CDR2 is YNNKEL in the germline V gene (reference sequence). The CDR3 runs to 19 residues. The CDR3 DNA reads TGTGCCAGCAGCCAAAAGCTCTTTAGACAAAGCTCTGGGGCCAACGTCCTGACTTTC. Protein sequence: CASSQKLFRQSSGANVLTF.

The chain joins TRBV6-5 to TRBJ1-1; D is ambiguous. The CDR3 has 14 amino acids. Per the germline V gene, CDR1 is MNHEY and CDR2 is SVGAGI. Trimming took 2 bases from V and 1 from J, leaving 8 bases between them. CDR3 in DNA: TGTGCCAGCAGTTACGGGCCTCCGAACACTGAAGCTTTCTTT. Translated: CASSYGPPNTEAFF.

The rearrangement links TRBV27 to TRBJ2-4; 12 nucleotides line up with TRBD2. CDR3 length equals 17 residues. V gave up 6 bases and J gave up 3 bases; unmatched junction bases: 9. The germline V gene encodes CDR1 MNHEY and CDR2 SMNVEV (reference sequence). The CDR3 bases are TGTGCCAGCAGGGCCCTAGCGGGAGGGCTCGGCAAAAACATTCAGTACTTC. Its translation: CASRALAGGLGKNIQYF.

The CDR3 nucleotides are TGTGCCAGCAGCTTCGGGGACAGGGGAGAAAAACTGTTTTTT. Amino acids: CASSFGDRGEKLFF. V gene TRBV11-2 combines with J gene TRBJ1-4, with 10 positions matching TRBD1. Unmatched junction bases numbered 3, after V lost 3 bases and J lost 8 bases. The CDR3 has 14 amino acids. Germline-derived CDR1 and CDR2 are SGHAT and FQNNGV.

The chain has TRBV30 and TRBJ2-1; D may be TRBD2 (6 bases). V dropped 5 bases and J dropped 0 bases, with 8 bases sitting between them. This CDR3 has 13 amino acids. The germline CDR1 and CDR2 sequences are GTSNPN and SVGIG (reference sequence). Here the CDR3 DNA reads TGTGCCTGGGGGACTTACTCCTACAATGAGCAGTTCTTC. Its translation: CAWGTYSYNEQFF.

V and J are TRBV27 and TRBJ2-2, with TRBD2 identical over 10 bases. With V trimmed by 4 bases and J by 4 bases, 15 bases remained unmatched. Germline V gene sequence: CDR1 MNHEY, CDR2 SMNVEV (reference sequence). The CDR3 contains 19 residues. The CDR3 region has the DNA TGTGCCAGCAGTTCCGACTGGGCTAGCGGGAGTACGGGCACCGGGGAGCTGTTTTTT. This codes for CASSSDWASGSTGTGELFF.

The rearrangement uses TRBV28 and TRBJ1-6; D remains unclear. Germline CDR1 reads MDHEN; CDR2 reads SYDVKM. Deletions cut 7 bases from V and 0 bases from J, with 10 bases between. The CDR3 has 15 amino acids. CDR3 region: CASTRRSSYNSPLHF. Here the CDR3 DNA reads TGTGCCAGCACCCGGCGGAGCTCCTATAATTCACCCCTCCACTTT.